This T cell receptor beta chain emerged from a study of cytomegalovirus exposure and HLA in healthy donors. Study observations and caveats: In a later analysis, at a false discovery rate of 0.05, some 17,000 TCR beta sequences were associated with HLA alleles. Immune exposure was documented only through CMV serostatus.

Primers for the PCR totalled 60 Vbeta and 13 Jbeta. Libraries were prepared by immunoSEQ multiplex PCR; TCRdb keeps only in-frame clonotypes and omits some of them. The data hold 170,000 or so clones, with around four fifths observed a single time. The germline CDR1 and CDR2 sequences are KGHSH and LQKENI. The CDR3 has 18 amino acids. V shed 1 base and J 5 bases; nucleotides not matched to a gene: 14. As to this clone: Antigen: not known.

The receptor was isolated from a woman in her 50s in good health and CMV-seropositive. The sample comprised PBMCs. The rearrangement links TRBV18 to TRBJ2-3; 8 bases fit TRBD2. In nucleotides, the CDR3 is TGTGCCAGCTCACCACACGAGGTCCGAGCGGGGGTCCTAGATACGCAGTATTTT. It translates to CASSPHEVRAGVLDTQYF.